Listed below are T cell receptor beta chains from one sample, sequenced in a study of cytomegalovirus exposure and HLA in healthy donors. Measured with immunoSEQ multiplex PCR; TCRdb has only the in-frame clones, and not every one. The sample gives about 110,000 clones, about nine tenths of which show up once; under 2% is in the top ten. The sequencing input was PBMCs. These receptors were collected from a woman between 18 and 29 years old in good health and CMV-seronegative. Both conserved end residues are part of each CDR3.

CDR3 length	V gene	J gene	CDR3 protein
16	TRBV19	TRBJ2-1	CASSKTPGGSYNEQFF
16	TRBV4-3	TRBJ2-1	CASSQDGSGGNNEQFF
15	TRBV30	TRBJ2-1	CAWSVGAGGLNEQFF
14	TRBV19	TRBJ2-2	CASRVRMNTGELFF
14	TRBV7-2	TRBJ1-2	CASSLVRGRDGYTF
15	TRBV28	TRBJ1-2	CASSLPPTHYEGYTF
14	TRBV28	TRBJ1-3	CASSLGGAGNTIYF
15	TRBV6-6	TRBJ2-7	CASSLRTGAAYEQYF
15	TRBV28	TRBJ2-7	CASSWTANTNYEQYF
13	TRBV5-1	TRBJ2-7	CASSLGGRWEQYF
12	TRBV7-9	TRBJ2-2	CASSFGDGELFF
15	TRBV7-7	TRBJ2-7	CASSKLAGGPGEQYF
10	TRBV29-1	TRBJ2-5	CSVEQGTQYF
13	TRBV7-2	TRBJ1-3	CASSSGQGNTIYF
17	TRBV7-9	TRBJ1-2	CASSAFPRQGLNYGYTF
14	TRBV6-6	TRBJ2-3	CASKLRGGVGTQYF
13	TRBV7-9	TRBJ2-5	CASSYQGGETQYF
15	TRBV6-5	TRBJ1-3	CASSYGTRPGNTIYF
14	TRBV5-1	TRBJ1-2	CASSLVVSDYGYTF